One T cell receptor beta chain is described in this entry. The germline CDR1 and CDR2 sequences are SGHAT and FQNNGV. Trimming removed 5 bases from V and 0 bases from J; junction bases left unmatched: 12. The CDR3 spans 17 residues. The data derive from a study of blood T cell repertoires in COVID-19. Study overall: Samples representing acute and convalescent COVID-19 were sourced from the United States, Italy and Spain. Sources were T cells, B-cell-depleted T cells, or PBMCs; the material itself was cDNA or gDNA.

Per the original methods: The assay estimated nucleated cells by amplifying reference gene primers. Only in-frame clones appear in the TCRdb table, and some are missing; sequencing was by immunoSEQ multiplex PCR. From that table come the V and J calls and clone size; the DNA was used to work out D and trimming. The profile shows 300,000 or so clones, 80% to 90% of them singletons. The chain links TRBV11-2 to TRBJ1-1, with 7 bases matching TRBD1. This clonotype was obtained from a woman in her thirties or forties with acute or convalescent COVID-19. Sequenced input: peripheral blood. This CDR3 reads CASSAQFGTDMNTEAFF. DNA of the CDR3: TGTGCCAGCAGCGCCCAGTTCGGGACAGATATGAACACTGAAGCTTTCTTT.